This note documents a single T cell receptor (beta chain) sequence. The antigen remains unidentified. The V gene lost 3 bases and the J gene lost 1 base, with 13 bases spanning the gap. Germline loops: CDR1 MGHDK, CDR2 SYGVNS. CDR3 length: 15 residues. The study excluded patients with other autoimmune diseases, uncontrolled infections, pregnancy or lactation. A diagnosis was made from clinical symptoms together with serum thyroxine, TRAb, thyroid ultrasound and orbital computed tomography. About 10 ml of fresh blood yielded the PBMCs by density gradient. This sample was taken from a study of Graves' ophthalmopathy and Graves' hyperthyroidism. Study outcomes and limitations: Most expanded thyroid clonotypes above 0.001 frequency also appeared in blood.

Amplification targeted the TCR beta CDR3 regions, with RNA transcripts as the source material. The authors performed first-round RT-PCR with HTBI primers and then a second-round multiplex PCR. TCRdb used MiXCR to reprocess the multiplex PCR reads, holding one entry per CDR3 protein. Of hundreds of thousands of distinct CDR3 sequences listed, around 40% are singletons. Sequenced input: peripheral blood. This receptor was obtained from an adult man with Graves' ophthalmopathy. The chain combines TRBV25-1 with TRBJ2-7; tentative D call: TRBD2 (5 bases). The CDR3 DNA reads as TGTGCCAGCAGTGAGTCGCCGGGATTGTCCTACGAGCAGTACTTC. Its translation is CASSESPGLSYEQYF.